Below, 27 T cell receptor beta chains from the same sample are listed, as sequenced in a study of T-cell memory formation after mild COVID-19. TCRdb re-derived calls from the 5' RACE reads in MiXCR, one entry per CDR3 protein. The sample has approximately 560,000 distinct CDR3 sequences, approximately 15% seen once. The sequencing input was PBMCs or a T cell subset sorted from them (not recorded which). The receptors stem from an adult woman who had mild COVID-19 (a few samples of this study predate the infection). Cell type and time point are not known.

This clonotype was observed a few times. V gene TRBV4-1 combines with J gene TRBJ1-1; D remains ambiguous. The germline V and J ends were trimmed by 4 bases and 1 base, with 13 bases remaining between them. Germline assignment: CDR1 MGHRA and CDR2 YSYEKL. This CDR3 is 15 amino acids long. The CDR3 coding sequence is TGCGCCAGCAGCCCGACCCGGACGGAGAACACTGAAGCTTTCTTT. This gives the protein CASSPTRTENTEAFF.

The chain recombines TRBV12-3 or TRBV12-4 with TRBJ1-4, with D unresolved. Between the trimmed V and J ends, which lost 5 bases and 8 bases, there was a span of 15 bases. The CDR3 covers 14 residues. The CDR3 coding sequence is TGTGCCAGCAGTCAAAGGAGGGTACGAGAAAAACTGTTTTTT. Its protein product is CASSQRRVREKLFF.

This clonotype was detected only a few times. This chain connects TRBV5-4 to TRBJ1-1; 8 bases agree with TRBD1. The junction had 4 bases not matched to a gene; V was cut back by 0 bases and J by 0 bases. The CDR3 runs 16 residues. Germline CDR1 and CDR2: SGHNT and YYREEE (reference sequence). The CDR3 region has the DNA TGTGCCAGCAGCTTGGGGACAGGGCTAATGAACACTGAAGCTTTCTTT. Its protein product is CASSLGTGLMNTEAFF.

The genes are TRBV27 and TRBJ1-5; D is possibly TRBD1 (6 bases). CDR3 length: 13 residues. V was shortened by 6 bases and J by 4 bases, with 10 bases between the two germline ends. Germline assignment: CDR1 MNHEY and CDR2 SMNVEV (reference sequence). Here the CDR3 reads CASRGHINQPQHF. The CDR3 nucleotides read TGTGCCAGCAGGGGACATATAAATCAGCCCCAGCATTTT.

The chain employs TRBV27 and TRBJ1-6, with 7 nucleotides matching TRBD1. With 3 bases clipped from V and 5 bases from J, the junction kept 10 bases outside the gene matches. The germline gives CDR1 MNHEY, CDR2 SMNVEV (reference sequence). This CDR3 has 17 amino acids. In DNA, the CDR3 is TGTGCCAGCAGTTTCTGGGGGTTAGGGACAGATAATTCACCCCTCCACTTT. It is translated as CASSFWGLGTDNSPLHF.

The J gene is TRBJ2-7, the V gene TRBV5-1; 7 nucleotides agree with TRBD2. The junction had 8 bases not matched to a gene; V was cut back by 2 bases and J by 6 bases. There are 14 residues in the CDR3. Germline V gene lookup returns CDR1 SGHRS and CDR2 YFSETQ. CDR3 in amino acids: CASSFGSGIGEQYF. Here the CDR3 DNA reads TGCGCCAGCAGCTTCGGGAGCGGGATAGGCGAGCAGTACTTC.

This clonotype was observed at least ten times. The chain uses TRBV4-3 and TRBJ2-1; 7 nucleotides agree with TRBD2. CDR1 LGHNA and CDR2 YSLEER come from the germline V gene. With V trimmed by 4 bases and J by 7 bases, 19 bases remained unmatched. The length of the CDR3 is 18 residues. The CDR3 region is CASSPLGHISGMGNEQFF. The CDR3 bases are TGCGCCAGCAGCCCCCTCGGTCATATCAGCGGGATGGGTAATGAGCAGTTCTTC.

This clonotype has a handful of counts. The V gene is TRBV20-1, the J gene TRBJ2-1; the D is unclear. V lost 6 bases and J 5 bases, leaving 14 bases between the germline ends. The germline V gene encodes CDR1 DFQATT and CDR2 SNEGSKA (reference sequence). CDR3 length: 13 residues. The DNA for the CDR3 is TGCAGTGCCCCGATAGTAATAAACAATGAGCAGTTCTTC. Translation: CSAPIVINNEQFF.

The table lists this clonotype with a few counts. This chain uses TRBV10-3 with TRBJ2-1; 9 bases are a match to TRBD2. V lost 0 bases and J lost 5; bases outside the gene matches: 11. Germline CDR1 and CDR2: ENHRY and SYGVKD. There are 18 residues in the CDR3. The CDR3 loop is CAISESVALAGADNEQFF. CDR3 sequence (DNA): TGTGCCATCAGTGAGTCAGTGGCATTAGCGGGAGCCGACAATGAGCAGTTCTTC.

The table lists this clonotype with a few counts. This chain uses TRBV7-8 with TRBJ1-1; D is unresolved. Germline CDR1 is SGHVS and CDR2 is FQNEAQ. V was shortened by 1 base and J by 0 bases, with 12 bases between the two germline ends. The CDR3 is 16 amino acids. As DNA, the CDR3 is TGTGCCAGCAGCTTAGTCCCGAACGCGGTGAACACTGAAGCTTTCTTT. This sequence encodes CASSLVPNAVNTEAFF.

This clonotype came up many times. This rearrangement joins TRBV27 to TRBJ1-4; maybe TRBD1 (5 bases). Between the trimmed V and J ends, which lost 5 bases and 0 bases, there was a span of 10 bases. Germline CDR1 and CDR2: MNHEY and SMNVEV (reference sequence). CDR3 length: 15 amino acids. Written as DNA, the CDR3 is TGTGCCAGCAGTCCCAGGGTTCCAACTAATGAAAAACTGTTTTTT. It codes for CASSPRVPTNEKLFF.

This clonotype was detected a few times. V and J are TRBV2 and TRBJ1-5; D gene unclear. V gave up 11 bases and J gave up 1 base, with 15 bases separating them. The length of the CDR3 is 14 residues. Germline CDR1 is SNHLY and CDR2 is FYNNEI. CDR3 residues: CASQRKVSNQPQHF. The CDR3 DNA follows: TGTGCCTCCCAAAGGAAGGTGAGCAATCAGCCCCAGCATTTT.

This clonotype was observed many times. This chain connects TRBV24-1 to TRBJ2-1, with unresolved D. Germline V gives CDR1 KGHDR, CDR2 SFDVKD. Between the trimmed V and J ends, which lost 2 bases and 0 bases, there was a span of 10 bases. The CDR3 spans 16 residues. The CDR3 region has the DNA TGTGCCACCAGTGATTCGGGCTCCCCCTCCTACAATGAGCAGTTCTTC. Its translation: CATSDSGSPSYNEQFF.

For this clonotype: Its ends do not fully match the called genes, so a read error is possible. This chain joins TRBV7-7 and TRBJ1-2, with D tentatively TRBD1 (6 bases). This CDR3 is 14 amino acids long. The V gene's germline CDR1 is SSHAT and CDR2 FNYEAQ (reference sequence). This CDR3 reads CASSLGGPLYGYTF. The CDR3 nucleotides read TGTGCTAGCAGCTTGGGGGGCCCCCTCTATGGCTACACCTTC.

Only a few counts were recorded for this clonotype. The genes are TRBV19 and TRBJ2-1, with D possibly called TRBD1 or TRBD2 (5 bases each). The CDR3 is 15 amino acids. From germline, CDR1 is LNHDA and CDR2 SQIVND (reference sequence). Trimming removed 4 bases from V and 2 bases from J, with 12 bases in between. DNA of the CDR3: TGTGCCAGTAGTAGGGCCGGGACCGCCTACAATGAGCAGTTCTTC. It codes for CASSRAGTAYNEQFF.

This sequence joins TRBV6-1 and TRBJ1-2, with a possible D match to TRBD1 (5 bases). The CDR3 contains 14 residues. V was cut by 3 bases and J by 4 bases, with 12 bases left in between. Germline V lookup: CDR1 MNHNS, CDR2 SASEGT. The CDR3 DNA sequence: TGTGCCAGCAGTGACGTGGGACGGTCCTATGGCTACACCTTC. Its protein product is CASSDVGRSYGYTF.

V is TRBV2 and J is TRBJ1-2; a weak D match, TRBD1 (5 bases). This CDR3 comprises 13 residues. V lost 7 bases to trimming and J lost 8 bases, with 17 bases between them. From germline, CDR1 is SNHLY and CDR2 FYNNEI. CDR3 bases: TGTGCCAGCACTCGGGACTCCGCTGGAGGCTACACCTTC. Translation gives CASTRDSAGGYTF.

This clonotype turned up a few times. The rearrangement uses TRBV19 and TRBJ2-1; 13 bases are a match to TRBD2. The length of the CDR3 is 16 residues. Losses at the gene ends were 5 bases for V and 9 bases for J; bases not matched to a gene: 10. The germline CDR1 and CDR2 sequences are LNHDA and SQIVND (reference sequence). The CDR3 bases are TGTGCCAGTAGTCTAAGACTAGCGGGAGGTAGTGGTGAGCAGTTCTTC. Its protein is CASSLRLAGGSGEQFF.

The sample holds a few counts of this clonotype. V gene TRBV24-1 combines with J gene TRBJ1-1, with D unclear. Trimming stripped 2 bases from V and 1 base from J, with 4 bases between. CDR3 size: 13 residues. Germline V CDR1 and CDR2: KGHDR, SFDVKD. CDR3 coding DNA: TGTGCCACCAGTGATTACCAGAACACTGAAGCTTTCTTT. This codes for CATSDYQNTEAFF.

In nucleotides, the CDR3 is TGTGCCAGCAGTTACTCAGACGTGGGGAATGAGCAGTTCTTC. Translated, it gives CASSYSDVGNEQFF. The chain employs TRBV6-5 and TRBJ2-1; no firm D call. Trimming left V 0 bases short and J 7 bases short, with 10 bases between. Germline V lookup: CDR1 MNHEY, CDR2 SVGAGI. The length of the CDR3 is 14 residues.

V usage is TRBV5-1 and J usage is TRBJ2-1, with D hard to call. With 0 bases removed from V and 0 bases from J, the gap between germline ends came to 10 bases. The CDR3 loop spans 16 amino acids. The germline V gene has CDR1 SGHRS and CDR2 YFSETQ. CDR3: CASSLEVASSYNEQFF. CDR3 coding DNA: TGCGCCAGCAGCTTGGAGGTCGCAAGCTCCTACAATGAGCAGTTCTTC.

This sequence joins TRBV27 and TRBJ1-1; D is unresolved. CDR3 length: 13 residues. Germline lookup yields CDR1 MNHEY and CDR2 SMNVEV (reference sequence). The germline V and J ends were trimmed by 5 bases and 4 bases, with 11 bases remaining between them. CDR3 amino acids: CASSLVVSTEAFF. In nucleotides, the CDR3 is TGTGCCAGCAGTCTGGTTGTGAGCACTGAAGCTTTCTTT.

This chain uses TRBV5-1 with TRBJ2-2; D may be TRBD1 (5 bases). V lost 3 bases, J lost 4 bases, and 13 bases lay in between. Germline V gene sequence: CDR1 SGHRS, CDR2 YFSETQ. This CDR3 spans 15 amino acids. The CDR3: CASSSYPGITGELFF. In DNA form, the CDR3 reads TGCGCCAGCAGCTCATACCCAGGGATCACCGGGGAGCTGTTTTTT.

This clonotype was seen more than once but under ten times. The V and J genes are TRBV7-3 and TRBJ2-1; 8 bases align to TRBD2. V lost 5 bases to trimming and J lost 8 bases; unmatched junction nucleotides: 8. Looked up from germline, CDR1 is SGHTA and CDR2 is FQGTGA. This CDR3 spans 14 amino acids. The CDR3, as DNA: TGTGCCAGCAGCCCGTCAGCGGGGGTATATGAGCAGTTCTTC. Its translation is CASSPSAGVYEQFF.

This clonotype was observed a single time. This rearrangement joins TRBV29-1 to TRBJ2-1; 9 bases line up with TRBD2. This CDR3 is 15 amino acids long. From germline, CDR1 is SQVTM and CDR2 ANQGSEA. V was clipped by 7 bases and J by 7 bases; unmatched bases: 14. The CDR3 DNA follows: TGCAGCGCCCTTGGTGAGGGGCGGGAGGGAAATGAGCAGTTCTTC. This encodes CSALGEGREGNEQFF.

CDR3 loop: CSALAGQSEKLFF. The DNA of the CDR3 is TGCAGTGCCCTAGCCGGGCAAAGTGAAAAACTGTTTTTT. The V and J genes are TRBV20-1 and TRBJ1-4; D unclear. Germline V CDR1 and CDR2: DFQATT, SNEGSKA (reference sequence). The V and J ends lost 6 bases and 7 bases respectively, with 15 bases between them. The CDR3 has 13 amino acids.

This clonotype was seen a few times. The CDR3 coding sequence is TGCGCCAGCAGCCAAGCCCTAGACGCAGATACGCAGTATTTT. Amino acids: CASSQALDADTQYF. This chain joins TRBV4-1 and TRBJ2-3; D is unresolved. V lost 1 base and J 4 bases, leaving 9 bases between the germline ends. Germline lookup yields CDR1 MGHRA and CDR2 YSYEKL. This CDR3 comprises 14 residues.